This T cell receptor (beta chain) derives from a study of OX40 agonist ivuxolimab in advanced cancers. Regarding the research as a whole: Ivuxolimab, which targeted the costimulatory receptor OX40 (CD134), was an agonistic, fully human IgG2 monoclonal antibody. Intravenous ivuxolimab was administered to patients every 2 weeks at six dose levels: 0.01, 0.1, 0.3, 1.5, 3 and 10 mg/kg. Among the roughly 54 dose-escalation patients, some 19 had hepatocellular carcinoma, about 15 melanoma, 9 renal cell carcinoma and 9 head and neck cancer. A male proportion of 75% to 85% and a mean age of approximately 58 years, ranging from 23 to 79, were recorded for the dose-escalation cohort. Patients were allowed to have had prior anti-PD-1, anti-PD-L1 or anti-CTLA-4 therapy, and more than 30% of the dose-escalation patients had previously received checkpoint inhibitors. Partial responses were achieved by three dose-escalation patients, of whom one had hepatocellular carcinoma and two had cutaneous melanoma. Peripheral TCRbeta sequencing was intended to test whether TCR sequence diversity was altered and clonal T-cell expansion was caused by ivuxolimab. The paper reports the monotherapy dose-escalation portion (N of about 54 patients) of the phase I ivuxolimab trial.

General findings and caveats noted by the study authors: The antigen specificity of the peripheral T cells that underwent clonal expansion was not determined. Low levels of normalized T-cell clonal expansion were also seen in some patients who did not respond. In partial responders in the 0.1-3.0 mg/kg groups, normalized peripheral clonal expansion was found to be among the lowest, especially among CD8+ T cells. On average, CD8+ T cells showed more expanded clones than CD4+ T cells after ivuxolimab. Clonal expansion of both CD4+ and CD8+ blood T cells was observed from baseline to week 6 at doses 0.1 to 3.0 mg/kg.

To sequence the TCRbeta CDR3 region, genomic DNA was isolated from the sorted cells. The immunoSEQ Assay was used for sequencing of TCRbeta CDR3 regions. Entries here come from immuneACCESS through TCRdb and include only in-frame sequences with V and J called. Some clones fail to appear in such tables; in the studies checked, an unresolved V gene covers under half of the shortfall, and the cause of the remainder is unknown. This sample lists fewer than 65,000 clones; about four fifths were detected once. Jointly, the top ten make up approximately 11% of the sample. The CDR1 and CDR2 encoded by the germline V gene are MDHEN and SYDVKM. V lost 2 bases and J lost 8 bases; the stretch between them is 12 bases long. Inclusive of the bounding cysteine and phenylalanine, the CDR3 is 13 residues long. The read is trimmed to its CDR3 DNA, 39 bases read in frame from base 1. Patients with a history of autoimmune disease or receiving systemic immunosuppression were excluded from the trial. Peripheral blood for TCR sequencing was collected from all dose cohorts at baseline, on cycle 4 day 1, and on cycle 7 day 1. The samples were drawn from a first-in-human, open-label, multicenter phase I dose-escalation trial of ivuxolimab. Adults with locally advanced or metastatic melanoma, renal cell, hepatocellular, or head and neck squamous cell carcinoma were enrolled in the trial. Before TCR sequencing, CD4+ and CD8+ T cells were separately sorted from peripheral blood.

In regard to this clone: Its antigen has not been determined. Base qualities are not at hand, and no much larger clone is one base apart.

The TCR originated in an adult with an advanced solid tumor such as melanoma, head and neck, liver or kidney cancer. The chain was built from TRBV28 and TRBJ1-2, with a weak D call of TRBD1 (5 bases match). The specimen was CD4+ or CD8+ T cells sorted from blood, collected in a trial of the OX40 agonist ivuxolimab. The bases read TGTGCCAGCAGTTTAATAAGGGGCGGGGGCTACACCTTC. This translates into CASSLIRGGGYTF.